The 32 T cell receptor beta chains below come from one sample, sequenced in a study of molecular identifiers for immune sequencing clone quantification (dated by TCRdb to the late 2010s). Library prep was done by PCR. Reads for this sample came from a NextSeq 500. Using fastp trimming at Q25 and MiXCR clonotype assembly, TCRdb reanalyzed the public sequencing data and kept in-frame beta chains. Entries are consolidated by CDR3 protein sequence, retaining the most common genes and DNA. This sample gives over 550,000 distinct CDR3 sequences in total; about 25% of them show up just once. The ten most abundant clones make up 0.78% of the sample. Input material: naive CD8+ T cells from blood, with Jurkat cell RNA spiked in. The cell subset or site label, read with the paper, signifies: FACS-sorted CD8+CD4-CCR7+CD45RA+ naive T cells. The receptors stem from a human donor in good health. Some libraries in this study had Jurkat cell RNA spiked in.

This clonotype was detected ten times or more. This chain joins TRBV7-6 and TRBJ2-3; D is unresolved. V was pared by 7 bases and J by 0 bases, with 14 bases between. Germline-derived CDR1 and CDR2 are SGHVS and FNYEAQ. CDR3 size: 15 residues. The chain's CDR3 is CASTPEHLSTDTQYF. The CDR3 bases are TGTGCCAGCACCCCTGAGCACCTTAGCACAGATACGCAGTATTTT. Filled out from reference TRBV7-6 and TRBJ2-3, the complete variable domain reads GAGVSQSPRYKVTKRGQDVALRCDPISGHVSLYWYRQALGQGPEFLTYFNYEAQQDKSGLPNDRFSAERPEGSISTLTIQRTEQRDSAMYRCASTPEHLSTDTQYFGPGTRLTVL.

This clonotype has more than one count but fewer than ten. V and J are TRBV7-9 and TRBJ2-7; possibly TRBD1 for D (6 bases). Trimming took 1 base from V and 0 from J, leaving 13 bases between them. Germline CDR1 SEHNR, CDR2 FQNEAQ (reference sequence). The CDR3 sequence is 16 residues long. DNA for the CDR3: TGTGCCAGCAGCTTAGTGGGCAGGGGCAACTCCTACGAGCAGTACTTC. Translation gives CASSLVGRGNSYEQYF.

In its sample, this clonotype was seen a few times. The V and J genes are TRBV11-2 and TRBJ2-4; 7 nucleotides agree with TRBD1. In germline, CDR1 is SGHAT, CDR2 FQNNGV. The CDR3 spans 15 residues. V was pared by 4 bases and J by 5 bases, with 8 bases of the junction left unmatched. The CDR3 DNA reads TGTGCCAGCAGCTGGGGTAACAGGGGAGAAAACATTCAGTACTTC. Translation gives CASSWGNRGENIQYF. Filled out from reference TRBV11-2 and TRBJ2-4, the complete variable domain reads EAGVAQSPRYKIIEKRQSVAFWCNPISGHATLYWYQQILGQGPKLLIQFQNNGVVDDSQLPKDRFSAERLKGVDSTLKIQPAKLEDSAVYLCASSWGNRGENIQYFGAGTRLSVL.

To note about this clonotype: This may arise from a read error, as a much more abundant clone is one base away. The CDR3 spells CAGSGGLSTDTQYF. The DNA of the CDR3 is TGTGCCGGCAGCGGGGGACTTTCCACAGATACGCAGTATTTT. This chain uses TRBV9 with TRBJ2-3, with 8 bases identical to TRBD2. CDR1 and CDR2 (germline): SGDLS, YYNGEE. CDR3 length: 14 amino acids.

This clonotype was detected only a few times. J is TRBJ1-5 and V is TRBV18; D uncertain. Trimming shortened V by 2 bases and J by 6 bases, and 8 bases separated the two germline ends. The CDR3 spans 13 residues. The germline V gene has CDR1 KGHSH and CDR2 LQKENI. In DNA, the CDR3 is TGTGCCAGCTCACCAAGCGATGTTCAGCCCCAGCATTTT. This sequence encodes CASSPSDVQPQHF.

The rearrangement joins TRBV7-6 to TRBJ2-3; no clear D. The J call may not be correct, given that the DNA end is closer to TRBJ1-5. The CDR3 length is 12 residues. Germline V lookup: CDR1 SGHVS, CDR2 FNYEAQ. CDR3 sequence: CASSLTPDTQHF. The CDR3 DNA reads as TGTGCCAGCAGCTTGACACCAGATACGCAGCATTTT.

The CDR3 sequence is CASSLKGWGVQETQYF. CDR3 sequence (DNA): TGTGCCAGCAGCTTGAAAGGGTGGGGGGTCCAAGAGACCCAGTACTTC. The gene calls are TRBV5-6 and TRBJ2-5; possible D gene TRBD2, 6 bases. V was trimmed by 1 base and J by 1 base, leaving 14 bases between them. CDR1 and CDR2 from the germline V gene are SGHDT and YYEEEE. The CDR3 spans 16 residues.

The rearrangement uses TRBV13 and TRBJ2-4, with 13 positions matching TRBD2. This CDR3 is 17 amino acids long. Germline loops: CDR1 PRHDT, CDR2 FYEKMQ (reference sequence). The ends lost 5 bases at V and 1 base at J; junction bases unmatched: 5. DNA for the CDR3: TGTGCCAGCAGCACGCTGACTAGCGGGGGGGCCAAAAACATTCAGTACTTC. It encodes CASSTLTSGGAKNIQYF.

This clonotype was seen ten or more times. The rearrangement joins TRBV7-9 to TRBJ2-7, with a tentative D call TRBD1 (6 bases). This CDR3 region has 14 residues. Germline V lookup: CDR1 SEHNR, CDR2 FQNEAQ (reference sequence). Deletions cut 5 bases from V and 0 bases from J, with 11 bases between. CDR3 sequence (DNA): TGTGCCAGCAGCCCACGGACAGACTCCTACGAGCAGTACTTC. Protein sequence: CASSPRTDSYEQYF.

There are many counts of this clonotype. The chain is built from TRBV29-1 and TRBJ1-1; D unresolved. Germline loops: CDR1 SQVTM, CDR2 ANQGSEA. The CDR3 length is 14 residues. The CDR3: CSLFGEGADTEAFF. The CDR3 DNA reads as TGCTCCTTGTTTGGGGAGGGCGCGGACACTGAAGCTTTCTTT.

The table lists this clonotype with many counts. V gene TRBV6-6 combines with J gene TRBJ2-7; maybe TRBD1 (6 bases). Germline loops: CDR1 MNHNY, CDR2 SVGAGI (reference sequence). There are 13 residues in the CDR3. The ends were cut back, 8 bases at V and 3 bases at J, with 14 bases in the middle. CDR3 in DNA: TGTGCCAGCGAACCGGGACACGGCTACGAGCAGTACTTC. Translation gives CASEPGHGYEQYF.

The chain combines TRBV27 with TRBJ1-2; D is unclear. Trimming removed 6 bases from V and 4 bases from J, with 12 bases in between. The germline CDR1 and CDR2 sequences are MNHEY and SMNVEV (reference sequence). This CDR3 region has 13 residues. The CDR3 DNA is TGTGCCAGCAGGCCGCCGGGCGGCTATGGCTACACCTTC. This codes for CASRPPGGYGYTF.

This clonotype was seen more than once but under ten times. The chain joins TRBV29-1 to TRBJ2-1, with no clear D. Germline V gives CDR1 SQVTM, CDR2 ANQGSEA. The CDR3 runs to 12 residues. V was cut by 4 bases and J by 7 bases, with 11 bases left in between. The CDR3 region has the DNA TGCAGCGTTGTCCTCCCAAGAAATGAGCAGTTCTTC. This gives the protein CSVVLPRNEQFF.

The chain recombines TRBV7-9 with TRBJ2-7, with D possibly being TRBD1 (6 bases). Trimming removed 4 bases from V and 2 bases from J, with 12 bases in between. Germline CDR1 SEHNR, CDR2 FQNEAQ (reference sequence). This CDR3 has 14 amino acids. CDR3 DNA: TGTGCCAGCAGCTCCTGGACAGAAACCTACGAGCAGTACTTC. Translation: CASSSWTETYEQYF.

Details on this clonotype: A much larger clone lies a single base off, so this may be a read error. The chain has TRBV6-5 and TRBJ2-7; D is ambiguous. The CDR3 has 14 amino acids. In germline, CDR1 is MNHEY, CDR2 SVGAGI. The CDR3 sequence: CASSYSGRVYEQCF. The CDR3 bases are TGTGCCAGCAGTTACTCGGGTAGGGTTTACGAGCAGTGCTTC.

About this clonotype: A clone one base away is much larger, so this may be a read error. The gene calls are TRBV3-1 and TRBJ2-7, with D possibly TRBD1 on 6 matching bases. This CDR3 is 12 amino acids long. Germline lookup yields CDR1 LGHDT and CDR2 YNNKEL (reference sequence). CDR3: CASQGPHYKQYF. The CDR3, as DNA: TGTGCCAGTCAGGGGCCCCACTACAAGCAGTACTTC.

This chain joins TRBV19 and TRBJ2-7; D is perhaps TRBD1 or TRBD2 (5 bases each). V was shortened by 4 bases and J by 2 bases, with 15 bases between the two germline ends. This CDR3 has 15 residues. CDR1 LNHDA and CDR2 SQIVND come from the germline V gene (reference sequence). The CDR3 DNA reads TGTGCCAGTAGTACCTCACTAGGACAAGCCTACGAGCAGTACTTC. Protein product: CASSTSLGQAYEQYF.

The chain carries TRBV13 and TRBJ2-3, with D perhaps matching TRBD1 (5 bases). From germline, CDR1 is PRHDT and CDR2 FYEKMQ (reference sequence). The CDR3 loop spans 14 amino acids. V lost 3 bases, J lost 0 bases, and 7 bases lay in between. The CDR3 spells CASSFRQSTDTQYF. DNA for the CDR3: TGTGCCAGCAGCTTCCGACAGAGCACAGATACGCAGTATTTT. Using reference TRBV13 and TRBJ2-3 for the parts outside the CDR3, the full variable domain is AAGVIQSPRHLIKEKRETATLKCYPIPRHDTVYWYQQGPGQDPQFLISFYEKMQSDKGSIPDRFSAQQFSDYHSELNMSSLELGDSALYFCASSFRQSTDTQYFGPGTRLTVL.

This clonotype has at least ten counts. The rearrangement links TRBV27 to TRBJ2-2; weak D call: TRBD2 (5 bases). Looked up from germline, CDR1 is MNHEY and CDR2 is SMNVEV (reference sequence). The CDR3 sequence is 14 residues long. V lost 8 bases and J lost 1, with 11 bases in between. CDR3 nucleotide sequence: TGTGCCAGCGGAGAAGCGGAGAACACCGGGGAGCTGTTTTTT. Its translation is CASGEAENTGELFF.

The chain joins TRBV6-1 to TRBJ2-7, with 7 bases aligning to TRBD1. The V and J ends lost 6 bases and 3 bases, in that order; junction bases with no gene match: 5. This CDR3 contains 13 residues. Germline V gene sequence: CDR1 MNHNS, CDR2 SASEGT. The CDR3 DNA is TGTGCCAGCAGGATGACAGGGCACTACGAGCAGTACTTC. It specifies CASRMTGHYEQYF.

The chain combines TRBV2 with TRBJ2-1; no clear D gene. Germline V gives CDR1 SNHLY, CDR2 FYNNEI. This CDR3 comprises 13 residues. The CDR3 is CSIATSSYNEQFF. CDR3 bases: TGTTCCATCGCCACGAGCTCCTACAATGAGCAGTTCTTC.

As concerns this clonotype: An end of the junction does not agree with germline; a read error may underlie this. This chain joins TRBV27 and TRBJ1-5; the D gene is possibly TRBD1 (5 bases). The CDR3 consists of 15 residues. Germline V gene sequence: CDR1 MNHEY, CDR2 SMNVEV (reference sequence). The CDR3 region has the DNA TGTGCCAGCAGCCTTACCGACAGCTTTAATCAGCCCCGGCATTTT. Residues: CASSLTDSFNQPRHF.

A note on this clonotype: One junction end does not reproduce the germline sequence, and a read error may be involved. The chain carries TRBV6-6 and TRBJ1-1; 7 bases align to TRBD1. This CDR3 region has 14 residues. Germline-derived CDR1 and CDR2 are MNHNY and SVGAGI (reference sequence). CDR3 in amino acids: CASRPRQGIAEALF. For the CDR3, the DNA is TGTGCCAGCAGGCCACGACAGGGCATCGCTGAAGCTCTCTTT.

Comments on this clonotype: In this CDR3 the conserved last residue, phenylalanine or tryptophan, is missing, so a read error is likely. V usage is TRBV28 and J usage is TRBJ2-5, with D possibly matching TRBD2 (6 bases). Trimming took 7 bases from V and 5 from J, leaving 8 bases between them. Germline lookup yields CDR1 MDHEN and CDR2 SYDVKM. The CDR3 contains 11 residues. The CDR3 DNA is TGTGCCAGCAATCGGGGGGAGACCCAGTACCTC. As protein: CASNRGETQYL.

J is TRBJ2-2 and V is TRBV20-1; 10 nucleotides align to TRBD1. The CDR3 extends over 18 amino acids. Germline trimming cut 0 bases from V and 7 bases from J; bases unmatched to any gene: 14. Germline lookup yields CDR1 DFQATT and CDR2 SNEGSKA (reference sequence). CDR3 bases: TGCAGTGCTAGAGAGGGCTGGGACAGGGGAAAATTGGGCGGGGAGCTGTTTTTT. Its protein product is CSAREGWDRGKLGGELFF.

With regard to this clonotype: Being one base from a much bigger clone, this may be a read error. This chain links TRBV7-7 with TRBJ2-2; possibly TRBD1 for D (6 bases). Germline CDR1 is SSHAT and CDR2 is FNYEAQ (reference sequence). The CDR3 loop spans 15 amino acids. CDR3 amino acids: CAGSLTGANTGELFF. The CDR3 DNA reads as TGTGCTGGCAGCTTGACAGGAGCGAACACCGGGGAGCTGTTTTTT.

The chain uses TRBV19 and TRBJ1-2, with 12 nucleotides matching TRBD1. The CDR3 runs 17 residues. V gave up 1 base and J gave up 3 bases; unmatched junction bases: 6. Germline loops: CDR1 LNHDA, CDR2 SQIVND (reference sequence). CDR3 loop: CASSIGDRGLRDYGYTF. The CDR3 nucleotides are TGTGCCAGTAGTATAGGGGACAGGGGGCTACGGGACTATGGCTACACCTTC. Together with reference TRBV19 and TRBJ1-2, the CDR3 gives the full variable domain: DGGITQSPKYLFRKEGQNVTLSCEQNLNHDAMYWYRQDPGQGLRLIYYSQIVNDFQKGDIAEGYSVSREKKESFPLTVTSAQKNPTAFYLCASSIGDRGLRDYGYTFGSGTRLTVV.

This clonotype showed up many times. V gene TRBV5-1 combines with J gene TRBJ2-7; a possible D gene is TRBD1 (7 bases). Trimming took 2 bases from V and 2 from J, leaving 11 bases between them. This CDR3 region has 14 residues. Germline CDR1 and CDR2: SGHRS and YFSETQ. The chain's CDR3 is CASSFGGQTYEQYF. The CDR3 region has the DNA TGCGCCAGCAGCTTCGGGGGACAGACCTACGAGCAGTACTTC.

The chain joins TRBV15 to TRBJ2-7, with 9 nucleotides matching TRBD1. Germline assignment: CDR1 LNHNV and CDR2 YYDKDF (reference sequence). With 0 bases clipped from V and 6 bases from J, the junction kept 18 bases outside the gene matches. This CDR3 region has 19 residues. CDR3 sequence (DNA): TGTGCCACCAGCAGAGATTATATGTTTTTGGACAGGGGCTACTTCGAGCAGTACTTC. Protein product: CATSRDYMFLDRGYFEQYF.

In this sample, this clonotype turned up many times. One end of the junction varies from germline; a read error may be responsible. The chain employs TRBV28 and TRBJ2-5; D is unclear. The CDR3 is 14 residues long. Germline V gives CDR1 MDHEN, CDR2 SYDVKM. The CDR3 nucleotides are TGTGCCAGCAGGCACAGCAGCGACCACGAGACCCAGTACTTC. Translating it yields CASRHSSDHETQYF. The full variable domain, in which reference TRBV28 and TRBJ2-5 provide the parts outside the CDR3, is DVKVTQSSRYLVKRTGEKVFLECVQDMDHENMFWYRQDPGLGLRLIYFSYDVKMKEKGDIPEGYSVSREKKERFSLILESASTNQTSMYLCASRHSSDHETQYFGPGTRLLVL.

Details on this clonotype: An end of the junction differs from the germline gene, which may be a read error. The chain is built from TRBV4-1 and TRBJ2-7; TRBD1 matches 7 bases. Germline-derived CDR1 and CDR2 are MGHRA and YSYEKL. The CDR3 is 15 amino acids. The chain's CDR3 is CARSLRQGSSYEQYF. DNA for the CDR3: TGCGCCCGCAGCCTCCGACAGGGAAGCTCCTACGAGCAGTACTTC.

CDR3 loop: CASSGTGGAEAFF. The CDR3, as DNA: TGTGCCAGCAGCGGGACCGGTGGGGCTGAAGCTTTCTTT. The chain is built from TRBV9 and TRBJ1-1; D is uncertain. V was pared by 3 bases and J by 6 bases, with 12 bases between. The CDR3 is 13 residues long. CDR1 is SGDLS and CDR2 is YYNGEE in the germline V gene.